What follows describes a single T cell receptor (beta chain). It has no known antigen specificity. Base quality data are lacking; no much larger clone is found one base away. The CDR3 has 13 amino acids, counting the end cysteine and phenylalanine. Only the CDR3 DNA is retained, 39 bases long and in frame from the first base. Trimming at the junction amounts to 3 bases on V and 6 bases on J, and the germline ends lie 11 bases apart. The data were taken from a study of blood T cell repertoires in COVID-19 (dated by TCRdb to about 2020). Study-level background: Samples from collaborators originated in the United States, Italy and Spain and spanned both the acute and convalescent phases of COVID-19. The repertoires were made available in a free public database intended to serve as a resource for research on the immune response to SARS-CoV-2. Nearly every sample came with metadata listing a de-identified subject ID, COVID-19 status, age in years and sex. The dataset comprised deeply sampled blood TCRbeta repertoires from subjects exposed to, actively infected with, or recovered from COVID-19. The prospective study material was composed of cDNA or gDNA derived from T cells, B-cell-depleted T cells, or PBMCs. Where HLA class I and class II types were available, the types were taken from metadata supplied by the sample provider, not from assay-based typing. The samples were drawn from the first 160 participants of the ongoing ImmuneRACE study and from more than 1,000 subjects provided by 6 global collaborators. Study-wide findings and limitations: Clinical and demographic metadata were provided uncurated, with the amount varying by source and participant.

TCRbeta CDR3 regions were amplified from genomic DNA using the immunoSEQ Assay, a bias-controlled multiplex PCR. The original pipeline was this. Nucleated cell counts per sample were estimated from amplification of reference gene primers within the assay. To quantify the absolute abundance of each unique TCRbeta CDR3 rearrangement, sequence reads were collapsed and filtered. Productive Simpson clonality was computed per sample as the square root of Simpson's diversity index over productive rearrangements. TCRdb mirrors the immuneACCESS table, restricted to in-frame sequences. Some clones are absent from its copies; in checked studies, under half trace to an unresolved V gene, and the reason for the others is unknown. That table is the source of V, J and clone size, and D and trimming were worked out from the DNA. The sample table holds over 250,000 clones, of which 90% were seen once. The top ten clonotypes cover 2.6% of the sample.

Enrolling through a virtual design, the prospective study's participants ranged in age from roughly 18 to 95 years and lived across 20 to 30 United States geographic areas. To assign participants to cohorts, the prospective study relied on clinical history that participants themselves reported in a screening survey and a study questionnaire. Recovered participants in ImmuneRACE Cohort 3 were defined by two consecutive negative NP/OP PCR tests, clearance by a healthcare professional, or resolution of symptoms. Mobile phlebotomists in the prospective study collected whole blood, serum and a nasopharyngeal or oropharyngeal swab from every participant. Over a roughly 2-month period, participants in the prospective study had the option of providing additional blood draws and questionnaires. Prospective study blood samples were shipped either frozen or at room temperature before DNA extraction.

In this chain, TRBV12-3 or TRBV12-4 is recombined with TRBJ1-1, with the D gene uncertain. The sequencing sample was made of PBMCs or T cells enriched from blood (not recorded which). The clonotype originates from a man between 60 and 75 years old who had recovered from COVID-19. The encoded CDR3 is CASSLLAPPEAFF. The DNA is TGTGCCAGCAGTTTGTTGGCCCCCCCTGAAGCTTTCTTT.